This T cell receptor beta chain is drawn from a study of blood T cells in healthy people across ages. The V gene's germline CDR1 is ENHRY and CDR2 SYGVKD. The CDR3 contains 15 residues. V was trimmed by 2 bases and J by 0 bases, leaving 11 bases between them. PCR was performed a second time for 7 to 11 cycles using a sample-barcoded 5' primer and a J-beta primer mix. TCRdb reanalysed the 5' RACE reads using MiXCR and keeps one entry per CDR3 protein. The repertoire has 630,000 or so distinct CDR3 sequences, roughly 31% of them found once; the top ten carry about 15%. Sequencing was carried out using blood. The TCR was taken from a woman older than 75 in good health. V gene TRBV10-3 combines with J gene TRBJ2-7; possible D gene TRBD1, 5 bases. This CDR3 reads CAISEDTGSSYEQYF. For the CDR3, the DNA is TGTGCCATCAGTGAGGATACAGGTAGCTCCTACGAGCAGTACTTC.